Reported below is one TCR beta chain. Its matching antigen is unknown. Germline assignment: CDR1 SGHTA and CDR2 FQGNSA. This CDR3 contains 15 residues. Unmatched junction bases numbered 5, after V lost 5 bases and J lost 5 bases. The entry originates in a study of cytomegalovirus exposure and HLA in healthy donors. General study results and limits: Being indistinguishable, some V segments were excluded, TRBV6-2 and TRBV6-3 among them. Analyses of presence/absence relied on an assumption of roughly uniform sequencing depth across donors.

13 Jbeta primers and 60 Vbeta primers were used for the PCR. The table came from immunoSEQ multiplex PCR; TCRdb's copy has only in-frame clones and leaves some out. Here the sample spans about 32,000 clones, 65% to 90% being singletons. This sequence was found in a woman younger than 35 in good health and CMV-seronegative. Sequences were obtained from PBMCs. This rearrangement joins TRBV7-2 to TRBJ2-7; 14 nucleotides align to TRBD2. As DNA, the CDR3 is TGTGCCAGCAGCAAGACTAGCGGGGGGGGCGACGAGCAGTACTTC. Its translation: CASSKTSGGGDEQYF.